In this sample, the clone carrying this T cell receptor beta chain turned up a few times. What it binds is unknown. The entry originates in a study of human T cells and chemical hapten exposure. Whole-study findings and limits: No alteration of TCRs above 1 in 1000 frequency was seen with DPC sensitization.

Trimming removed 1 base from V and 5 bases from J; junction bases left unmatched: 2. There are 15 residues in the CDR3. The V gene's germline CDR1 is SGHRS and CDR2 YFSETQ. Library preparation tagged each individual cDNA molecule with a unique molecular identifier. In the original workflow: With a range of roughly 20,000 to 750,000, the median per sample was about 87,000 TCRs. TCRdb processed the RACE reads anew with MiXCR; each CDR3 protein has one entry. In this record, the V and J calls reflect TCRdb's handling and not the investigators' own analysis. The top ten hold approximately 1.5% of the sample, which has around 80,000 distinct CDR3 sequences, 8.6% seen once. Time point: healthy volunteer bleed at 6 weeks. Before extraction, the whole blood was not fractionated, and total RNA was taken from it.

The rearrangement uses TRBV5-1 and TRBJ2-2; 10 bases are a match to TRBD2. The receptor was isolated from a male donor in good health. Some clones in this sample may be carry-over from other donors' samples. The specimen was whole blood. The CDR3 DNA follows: TGCGCCAGCAGCTTGACTAGCGGGAAGACCGGGGAGCTGTTTTTT. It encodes CASSLTSGKTGELFF.